One and the same sample provided the 13 T cell receptor beta chains below, sequenced in a study of blood T cells in healthy people across ages. The second PCR ran about 6 to 12 cycles with a sample-barcoded 5' primer and J-beta primers. TCRdb independently ran MiXCR on the 5' RACE reads; one entry per CDR3 protein. The repertoire holds about 780,000 distinct CDR3 sequences, with about 46% as singletons. The specimen sequenced was blood. These receptors were obtained from an elderly man in good health.

This clonotype was observed a handful of times. DNA of the CDR3: TGTGCCAGCAGCAAAGGCCCGGGAAACCCAGGGGCAGCTAACACAGATACGCAGTATTTT. It specifies CASSKGPGNPGAANTDTQYF. The chain carries TRBV21-1 and TRBJ2-3; the table's D call, TRBD1, has no DNA check behind it. TRBV21-1 is noted as a pseudogene. This CDR3 region has 20 residues.

Only a few counts were recorded for this clonotype. This may stem from a read error, because a much larger clone lies one nucleotide away. CDR3 DNA: TGTGCCAGCAGCTTAGGGCGAGCGGGAGGGCAAGAGCAGTACTTC. This codes for CASSLGRAGGQEQYF. The chain joins TRBV7-2 to TRBJ2-5; 10 bases line up with TRBD2. CDR3 length equals 15 residues. The germline gives CDR1 SGHTA, CDR2 FQGNSA. The ends lost 1 base at V and 11 bases at J; junction bases unmatched: 10.

In its sample, this clonotype was seen many times. V is TRBV7-2 and J is TRBJ2-7; the D gene is possibly TRBD2 (6 bases). Between the trimmed V and J ends, which lost 5 bases and 7 bases, there was a span of 21 bases. The CDR3 runs to 15 residues. Germline loops: CDR1 SGHTA, CDR2 FQGNSA. Here the CDR3 reads CASSGGTAKKGEQYF. CDR3 coding DNA: TGTGCCAGCAGCGGAGGGACGGCGAAGAAAGGGGAGCAGTACTTC. The whole variable domain, filled in from reference TRBV7-2 and TRBJ2-7, reads GAGVSQSPSNKVTEKGKDVELRCDPISGHTALYWYRQSLGQGLEFLIYFQGNSAPDKSGLPSDRFSAERTGGSVSTLTIQRTQQEDSAVYLCASSGGTAKKGEQYFGPGTRLTVT.

This clonotype appeared a few times. This chain links TRBV20-1 with TRBJ2-1, with 9 bases fitting TRBD2. Germline-derived CDR1 and CDR2 are DFQATT and SNEGSKA (reference sequence). V was clipped by 6 bases and J by 7 bases; unmatched bases: 13. The CDR3 covers 15 residues. The CDR3 spells CSATFGAGGLNEQFF. The CDR3 DNA is TGCAGTGCCACCTTCGGGGCGGGAGGGCTGAATGAGCAGTTCTTC.

This clonotype was seen a handful of times. V is TRBV28 and J is TRBJ1-4, with D maybe TRBD1 (5 bases). Trimming shortened V by 5 bases and J by 7 bases, and 20 bases separated the two germline ends. Germline V gene data show CDR1 as MDHEN and CDR2 as SYDVKM. The CDR3 is 16 residues long. CDR3 nucleotide sequence: TGTGCCAGCAGTGAGCCCTCCGGGGGGTGGAGTGAAAAACTGTTTTTT. It yields the protein CASSEPSGGWSEKLFF.

This clonotype has more than one count but fewer than ten. This chain connects TRBV6-1 to TRBJ2-1; D remains unclear. This CDR3 contains 12 residues. Trimming took off 7 bases at V and 7 bases at J, with 11 bases between the two ends. CDR1 and CDR2 from the germline V gene are MNHNS and SASEGT. The chain's CDR3 is CASTMTANEQFF. The CDR3 DNA follows: TGTGCCAGCACTATGACGGCGAATGAGCAGTTCTTC.

The chain uses TRBV12-3 or TRBV12-4 and TRBJ2-1; 9 bases match TRBD1. The DNA end lines up better with TRBJ2-7; the J call may be wrong. CDR3 length: 16 amino acids. CDR3 loop: CASRSSGQGSYNEQYF. The DNA for the CDR3 is TGTGCCAGCAGGTCCAGTGGACAGGGGTCCTACAATGAGCAGTACTTC.

The chain recombines TRBV28 with TRBJ2-4; unclear D gene. The V end lost 3 bases, the J end lost 8 bases, and 14 bases lay between the germline ends. CDR3 length: 14 residues. Germline lookup yields CDR1 MDHEN and CDR2 SYDVKM. The CDR3 sequence: CASSFSPGPYIQYF. The CDR3 bases are TGTGCCAGCAGTTTTTCCCCAGGCCCCTACATTCAGTACTTC.

Here the CDR3 reads CATSRDRVVNIQYF. The DNA for the CDR3 is TGTGCCACCAGCAGAGACCGCGTGGTGAACATTCAGTACTTC. V is TRBV15 and J is TRBJ2-4; D ambiguous. Trimming left V 0 bases short and J 7 bases short, with 10 bases between. The germline gives CDR1 LNHNV, CDR2 YYDKDF (reference sequence). The CDR3 sequence is 14 residues long.

The chain joins TRBV28 to TRBJ2-7; either TRBD1 or TRBD2 may fit D (5 bases each). CDR1 and CDR2 from the germline V gene are MDHEN and SYDVKM. CDR3 length: 14 residues. The V gene lost 5 bases and the J gene lost 0 bases, with 11 bases spanning the gap. CDR3 sequence (DNA): TGTGCCAGCAGTGGTCCGGGACGCTCCTACGAGCAGTACTTC. Protein sequence: CASSGPGRSYEQYF.

The chain uses TRBV20-1 and TRBJ2-6, with D uncertain. V lost 4 bases to trimming and J lost 9 bases, with 22 bases between them. The CDR3 totals 16 residues. Germline V gene lookup returns CDR1 DFQATT and CDR2 SNEGSKA (reference sequence). The CDR3 spells CSAKNTGNVPGNVLTF. CDR3 DNA: TGCAGTGCTAAAAATACCGGCAACGTCCCGGGCAACGTCCTGACTTTC.

This clonotype was seen more than once but under ten times. The V and J genes are TRBV5-6 and TRBJ1-5; tentatively, D is TRBD1 (6 bases). Germline CDR1 reads SGHDT; CDR2 reads YYEEEE. CDR3 length: 15 residues. Trimming stripped 1 base from V and 6 bases from J, with 14 bases between. CDR3 protein: CASSLRGGTGQPQHF. CDR3 DNA sequence: TGTGCCAGCAGCTTGAGGGGGGGCACTGGTCAGCCCCAGCATTTT.

This rearrangement joins TRBV4-3 to TRBJ2-4; D remains ambiguous. Germline CDR1 is LGHNA and CDR2 is YSLEER. With 2 bases removed from V and 7 bases from J, the gap between germline ends came to 12 bases. This CDR3 region has 14 residues. CDR3 in amino acids: CASSQNGVGNIQYF. DNA for the CDR3: TGCGCCAGCAGCCAAAATGGGGTGGGGAACATTCAGTACTTC.